Below, 22 T cell receptor beta chains from the same sample are listed, as sequenced in a study of T cell responses to AZD1222 COVID-19 vaccine. TCRdb's table, derived via immunoSEQ multiplex PCR, lists solely in-frame clones and lacks some. This sample has about 83,000 clones, with approximately 90% found just once. Source: peripheral blood, taken 28 days after the second AZD1222 dose. Receptor source: an adult who received the AZD1222 COVID-19 vaccine.

This clone has just one count. The chain joins TRBV28 to TRBJ1-2; tentative D call: TRBD1 (6 bases). Per the germline V gene, CDR1 is MDHEN and CDR2 is SYDVKM. The ends were cut back, 4 bases at V and 4 bases at J, with 10 bases in the middle. There are 13 residues in the CDR3. Here the CDR3 reads CASSSAGVYGYTF. CDR3 nucleotide sequence: TGTGCCAGCAGTTCCGCAGGGGTCTATGGCTACACCTTC.

This chain joins TRBV7-2 and TRBJ2-3; the D call may be TRBD1 or TRBD2 (7 bases each). Trimming stripped 0 bases from V and 5 bases from J, with 12 bases between. This CDR3 comprises 15 residues. The germline V gene encodes CDR1 SGHTA and CDR2 FQGNSA. CDR3 DNA: TGTGCCAGCAGCTTAGCGGTCAGGGGGGGAGATACGCAGTATTTT. It encodes CASSLAVRGGDTQYF.

The genes are TRBV2 and TRBJ1-6; D not certain. Germline V lookup: CDR1 SNHLY, CDR2 FYNNEI. The CDR3 consists of 14 residues. Trimming left V 7 bases short and J 0 bases short, with 7 bases between. The chain's CDR3 is CASTRSSYNSPLHF. Here the CDR3 DNA reads TGTGCCAGCACCAGGAGCTCCTATAATTCACCCCTCCACTTT.

V is TRBV24-1 and J is TRBJ2-3, with 9 bases that match TRBD1. Germline CDR1 and CDR2: KGHDR and SFDVKD. V dropped 4 bases and J dropped 5; count of bases not matched to a gene: 6. This CDR3 region has 15 residues. The CDR3 region is CATSEQGQGRDTQYF. The DNA for the CDR3 is TGTGCCACCAGTGAGCAGGGACAGGGCAGAGATACGCAGTATTTT.

The chain recombines TRBV7-8 with TRBJ1-2; 12 bases align to TRBD1. Germline lookup yields CDR1 SGHVS and CDR2 FQNEAQ. CDR3 size: 16 residues. Unmatched junction bases numbered 5, after V lost 4 bases and J lost 2 bases. For the CDR3, the DNA is TGTGCCAGCAGCTACTCAGGGACAGGGGGCAACTATGGCTACACCTTC. Translation: CASSYSGTGGNYGYTF.

This chain connects TRBV6-1 to TRBJ2-3; D is possibly TRBD1 (6 bases). The germline V and J ends were trimmed by 0 bases and 0 bases, with 13 bases remaining between them. The CDR3 is made up of 17 amino acids. The germline gives CDR1 MNHNS, CDR2 SASEGT. The CDR3 spells CASSEAPGAESTDTQYF. The CDR3 DNA is TGTGCCAGCAGTGAAGCCCCAGGGGCCGAAAGCACAGATACGCAGTATTTT.

V usage is TRBV10-3 and J usage is TRBJ2-1; 8 bases map to TRBD2. Germline CDR1 is ENHRY and CDR2 is SYGVKD. Losses at the gene ends were 5 bases for V and 5 bases for J; bases not matched to a gene: 17. This CDR3 is built from 18 residues. This CDR3 reads CAISKAGEGGPKDNEQFF. CDR3 coding DNA: TGTGCCATCAGTAAAGCGGGAGAGGGGGGGCCAAAGGACAATGAGCAGTTCTTC.

This chain connects TRBV15 to TRBJ2-1; D is possibly TRBD1 (6 bases). Per germline, CDR1 LNHNV and CDR2 YYDKDF (reference sequence). This CDR3 has 16 amino acids. Trimming removed 0 bases from V and 2 bases from J, with 11 bases in between. CDR3 in amino acids: CATSRDTGLTYNEQFF. The CDR3 DNA follows: TGTGCCACCAGCAGAGATACAGGGCTAACCTACAATGAGCAGTTCTTC.

The V gene is TRBV7-9, the J gene TRBJ1-6; a weak D match, TRBD1 (5 bases). The V and J ends lost 5 bases and 14 bases respectively, with 22 bases between them. In germline, CDR1 is SEHNR, CDR2 FQNEAQ (reference sequence). This CDR3 has 15 residues. CDR3: CASSPGGNRLGTLHF. The CDR3 DNA sequence: TGTGCCAGCAGCCCGGGGGGAAATAGATTGGGGACCCTCCACTTT.

The chain recombines TRBV24-1 with TRBJ2-3, with 9 bases that match TRBD2. The germline gives CDR1 KGHDR, CDR2 SFDVKD. CDR3 length: 17 residues. The V segment lost 9 bases and the J segment 1 base; nucleotides outside the gene matches: 13. This CDR3 is CATGHRGTSTGTDTQYF. Here the CDR3 DNA reads TGTGCCACCGGCCATAGAGGGACTAGCACTGGCACAGATACGCAGTATTTT.

This chain connects TRBV24-1 to TRBJ2-2; possible D gene TRBD2, 6 bases. The CDR3 runs to 15 residues. Trimming removed 5 bases at V and 3 bases at J, with 12 bases between. Germline V gene data show CDR1 as KGHDR and CDR2 as SFDVKD. The CDR3 here is CATSAGGAYTGELFF. The CDR3 bases are TGTGCCACCAGTGCGGGCGGGGCGTACACCGGGGAGCTGTTTTTT.

The V call is TRBV20-1, the J call TRBJ2-5; D is possibly TRBD1 (6 bases). Germline assignment: CDR1 DFQATT and CDR2 SNEGSKA (reference sequence). The V end lost 4 bases, the J end lost 6 bases, and 9 bases lay between the germline ends. This CDR3 spans 11 amino acids. CDR3 bases: TGCAGTGCTATACAGGGCCAGACCCAGTACTTC. It encodes CSAIQGQTQYF.

The genes are TRBV7-2 and TRBJ1-3; D possibly corresponds to TRBD1 (6 bases). Per the germline V gene, CDR1 is SGHTA and CDR2 is FQGNSA. V lost 7 bases and J 1 base, leaving 17 bases between the germline ends. The CDR3 sequence is 16 residues long. The CDR3 reads CASTFGGGFSGNTIYF. Here the CDR3 DNA reads TGTGCCAGCACCTTCGGTGGGGGCTTTTCTGGAAACACCATATATTTT.

The V gene is TRBV6-6, the J gene TRBJ1-2; D possibly corresponds to TRBD1 (6 bases). V was pared by 6 bases and J by 4 bases, with 21 bases between. CDR3 size: 16 residues. Per the germline V gene, CDR1 is MNHNY and CDR2 is SVGAGI (reference sequence). The CDR3 loop is CASRPSRDKLLYGYTF. The DNA for the CDR3 is TGTGCCAGCAGGCCATCCCGGGACAAGCTTCTCTATGGCTACACCTTC.

The V gene is TRBV5-1, the J gene TRBJ2-4, with 7 positions matching TRBD2. The germline gives CDR1 SGHRS, CDR2 YFSETQ. CDR3 length: 15 amino acids. V shed 0 bases and J 8 bases; nucleotides not matched to a gene: 8. The CDR3 DNA reads as TGCGCCAGCAGCTTGGCGGGGGGAGGGTTGGACATTCAGTACTTC. Protein: CASSLAGGGLDIQYF. The complete variable domain, with remaining parts taken from reference TRBV5-1 and TRBJ2-4, reads KAGVTQTPRYLIKTRGQQVTLSCSPISGHRSVSWYQQTPGQGLQFLFEYFSETQRNKGNFPGRFSGRQFSNSRSEMNVSTLELGDSALYLCASSLAGGGLDIQYFGAGTRLSVL.

The genes are TRBV28 and TRBJ1-4, with 8 bases fitting TRBD1. The germline V gene encodes CDR1 MDHEN and CDR2 SYDVKM. This CDR3 has 16 amino acids. Trimming removed 4 bases from V and 0 bases from J; junction bases left unmatched: 4. CDR3: CASSSPQGATNEKLFF. Here the CDR3 DNA reads TGTGCCAGCAGTTCGCCACAGGGGGCAACTAATGAAAAACTGTTTTTT.

The CDR3 is CASSLGLAGDTQYF. The CDR3 region has the DNA TGTGCCAGCAGCTTGGGACTAGCGGGAGATACGCAGTATTTT. The chain combines TRBV11-1 with TRBJ2-3, with 12 nucleotides matching TRBD2. The CDR3 has 14 residues. Germline V gene sequence: CDR1 SGHAT, CDR2 FQDESV (reference sequence). V dropped 3 bases and J dropped 5; count of bases not matched to a gene: 0.

The chain recombines TRBV12-3 or TRBV12-4 with TRBJ1-1; possibly TRBD1 for D (5 bases). The germline V and J ends were trimmed by 3 bases and 9 bases, with 14 bases remaining between them. This CDR3 is built from 13 residues. CDR3 amino acids: CASSLWQGQQAFF. CDR3 coding DNA: TGTGCCAGCAGTTTGTGGCAGGGTCAACAAGCTTTCTTT.

This clone has a handful of counts. The V call is TRBV5-1, the J call TRBJ2-7; D is unclear. The V gene's germline CDR1 is SGHRS and CDR2 YFSETQ. The CDR3 runs 16 residues. Trimming shortened V by 5 bases and J by 4 bases, and 22 bases separated the two germline ends. The chain's CDR3 is CASSPLSSAVPYEQYF. In nucleotides, the CDR3 is TGCGCCAGCAGTCCACTAAGCTCGGCGGTCCCTTACGAGCAGTACTTC.

J is TRBJ1-1 and V is TRBV11-2; D unresolved. The ends were cut back, 1 base at V and 0 bases at J, with 9 bases in the middle. Germline CDR1 reads SGHAT; CDR2 reads FQNNGV. This CDR3 is 15 amino acids long. The CDR3 DNA reads TGTGCCAGCAGCTTAGGAACGGGGATGAACACTGAAGCTTTCTTT. This gives the protein CASSLGTGMNTEAFF.

This chain connects TRBV27 to TRBJ1-4; D perhaps matches TRBD1 (6 bases). Per the germline V gene, CDR1 is MNHEY and CDR2 is SMNVEV (reference sequence). This CDR3 contains 15 residues. V lost 6 bases to trimming and J lost 5 bases, with 16 bases between them. This CDR3 is CASRRLDSSNEKLFF. The CDR3 DNA reads as TGTGCCAGCAGGCGGTTGGACAGCTCCAATGAAAAACTGTTTTTT.

The chain's CDR3 is CASRKTGSVDYGYTF. CDR3 coding DNA: TGTGCCAGCAGAAAAACAGGGTCGGTTGACTATGGCTACACCTTC. V gene TRBV28 combines with J gene TRBJ1-2, with D possibly being TRBD1 (6 bases). The CDR3 has 15 residues. Trimming took off 6 bases at V and 3 bases at J, with 17 bases between the two ends. CDR1 is MDHEN and CDR2 is SYDVKM in the germline V gene.